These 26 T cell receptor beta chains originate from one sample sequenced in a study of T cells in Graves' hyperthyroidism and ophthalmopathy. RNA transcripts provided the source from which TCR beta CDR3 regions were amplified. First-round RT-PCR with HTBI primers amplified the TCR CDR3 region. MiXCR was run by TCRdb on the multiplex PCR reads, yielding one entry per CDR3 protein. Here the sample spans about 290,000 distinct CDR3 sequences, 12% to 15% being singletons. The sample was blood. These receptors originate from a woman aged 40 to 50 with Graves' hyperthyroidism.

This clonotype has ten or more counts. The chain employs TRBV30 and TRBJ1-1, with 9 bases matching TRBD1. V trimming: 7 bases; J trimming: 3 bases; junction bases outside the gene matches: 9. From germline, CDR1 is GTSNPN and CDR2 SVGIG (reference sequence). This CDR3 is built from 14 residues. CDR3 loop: CASPGTGRDTEAFF. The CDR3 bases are TGTGCCTCCCCAGGGACAGGGAGGGACACTGAAGCTTTCTTT.

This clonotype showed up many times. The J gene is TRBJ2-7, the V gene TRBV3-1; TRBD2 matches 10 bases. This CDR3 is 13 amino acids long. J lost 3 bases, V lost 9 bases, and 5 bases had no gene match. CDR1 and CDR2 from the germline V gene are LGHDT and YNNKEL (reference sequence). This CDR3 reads CASQREGFYEQYF. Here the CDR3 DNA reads TGTGCCAGTCAGCGGGAGGGTTTCTACGAGCAGTACTTC.

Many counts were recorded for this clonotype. The CDR3 reads CASRRQKGDTQYF. The CDR3 bases are TGTGCCAGCAGACGCCAGAAGGGGGATACGCAGTATTTT. The chain couples TRBV7-3 to TRBJ2-3, with D perhaps matching TRBD1 (5 bases). Trimming stripped 6 bases from V and 6 bases from J, with 13 bases between. The CDR3 is 13 residues long. CDR1 and CDR2 (germline): SGHTA, FQGTGA.

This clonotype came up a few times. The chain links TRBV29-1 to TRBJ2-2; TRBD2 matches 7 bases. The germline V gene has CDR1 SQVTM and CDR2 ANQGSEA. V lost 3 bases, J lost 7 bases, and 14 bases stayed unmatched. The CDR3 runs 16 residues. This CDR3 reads CSVESRGGSMGGELFF. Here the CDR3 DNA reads TGCAGCGTTGAGTCTCGCGGCGGGAGTATGGGCGGGGAGCTGTTTTTT.

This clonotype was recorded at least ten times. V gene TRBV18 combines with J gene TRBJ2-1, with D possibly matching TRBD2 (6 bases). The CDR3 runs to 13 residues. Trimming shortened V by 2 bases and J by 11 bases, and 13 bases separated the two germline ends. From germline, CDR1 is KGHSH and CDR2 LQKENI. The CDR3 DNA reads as TGTGCCAGCTCACCAATGGAAGCGGGCCAGCAGTTCTTC. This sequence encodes CASSPMEAGQQFF.

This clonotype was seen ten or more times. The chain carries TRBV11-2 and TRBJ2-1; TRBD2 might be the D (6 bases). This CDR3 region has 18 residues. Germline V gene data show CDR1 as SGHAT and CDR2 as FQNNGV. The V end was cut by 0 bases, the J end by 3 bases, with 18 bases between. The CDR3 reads CASSLEGRGLNIYNEQFF. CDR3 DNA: TGTGCCAGCAGCTTAGAGGGTCGAGGACTAAACATCTACAATGAGCAGTTCTTC.

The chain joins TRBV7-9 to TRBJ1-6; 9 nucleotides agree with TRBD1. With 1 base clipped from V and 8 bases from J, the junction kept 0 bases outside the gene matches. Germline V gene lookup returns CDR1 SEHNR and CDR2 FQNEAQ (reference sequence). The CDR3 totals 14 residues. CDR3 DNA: TGTGCCAGCAGCTTAGGACAGGGGGATTCACCCCTCCACTTT. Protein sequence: CASSLGQGDSPLHF.

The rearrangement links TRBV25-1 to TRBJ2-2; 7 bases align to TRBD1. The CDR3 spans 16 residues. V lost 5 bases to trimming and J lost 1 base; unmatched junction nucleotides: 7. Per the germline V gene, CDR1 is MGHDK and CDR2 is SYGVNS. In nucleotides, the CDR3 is TGTGCCAGCAGTTTGGTTGGGACAGTGAACACCGGGGAGCTGTTTTTT. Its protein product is CASSLVGTVNTGELFF.

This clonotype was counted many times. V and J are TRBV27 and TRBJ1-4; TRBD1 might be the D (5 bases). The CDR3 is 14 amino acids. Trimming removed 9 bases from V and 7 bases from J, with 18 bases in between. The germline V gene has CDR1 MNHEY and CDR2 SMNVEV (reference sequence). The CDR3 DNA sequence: TGTGCCAGTTCGACCGCCTGGGGGGGTGAAAAACTGTTTTTT. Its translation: CASSTAWGGEKLFF. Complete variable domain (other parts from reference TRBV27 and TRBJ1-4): EAQVTQNPRYLITVTGKKLTVTCSQNMNHEYMSWYRQDPGLGLRQIYYSMNVEVTDKGDVPEGYKVSRKEKRNFPLILESPSPNQTSLYFCASSTAWGGEKLFFGSGTQLSVL.

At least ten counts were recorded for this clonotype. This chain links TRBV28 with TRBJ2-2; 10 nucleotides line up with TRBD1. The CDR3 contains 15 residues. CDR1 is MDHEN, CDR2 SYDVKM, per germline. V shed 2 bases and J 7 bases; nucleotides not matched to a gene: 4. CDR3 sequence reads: CASSLHDRGRGELFF. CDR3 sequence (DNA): TGTGCCAGCAGTTTACACGACAGGGGGCGCGGGGAGCTGTTTTTT.

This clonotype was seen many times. The CDR3 DNA is TGTGCCAGCAGTTCAGGGAGTGCCTACGAGCAGTACTTC. Translation gives CASSSGSAYEQYF. The V call is TRBV2, the J call TRBJ2-7; D possibly matches TRBD1 or TRBD2 (5 bases each). The CDR3 is 13 residues long. Germline CDR1 SNHLY, CDR2 FYNNEI. Trimming left V 5 bases short and J 2 bases short, with 10 bases between.

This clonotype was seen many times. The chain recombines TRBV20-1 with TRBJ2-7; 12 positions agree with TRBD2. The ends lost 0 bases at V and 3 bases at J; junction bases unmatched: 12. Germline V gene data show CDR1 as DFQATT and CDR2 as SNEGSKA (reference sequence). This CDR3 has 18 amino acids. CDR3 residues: CSARDGGTSGRPLYEQYF. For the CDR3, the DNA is TGCAGTGCTAGAGATGGAGGAACTAGCGGGAGGCCTCTCTACGAGCAGTACTTC.

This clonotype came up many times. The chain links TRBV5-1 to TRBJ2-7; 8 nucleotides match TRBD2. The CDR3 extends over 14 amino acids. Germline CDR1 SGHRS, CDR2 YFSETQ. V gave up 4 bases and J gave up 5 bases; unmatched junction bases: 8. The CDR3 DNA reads TGCGCCAGCAGCGTCTTCGCGGGAGGTGACGAGCAGTACTTC. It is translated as CASSVFAGGDEQYF. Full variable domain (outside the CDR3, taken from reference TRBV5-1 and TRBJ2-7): KAGVTQTPRYLIKTRGQQVTLSCSPISGHRSVSWYQQTPGQGLQFLFEYFSETQRNKGNFPGRFSGRQFSNSRSEMNVSTLELGDSALYLCASSVFAGGDEQYFGPGTRLTVT.

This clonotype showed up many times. CDR3 in amino acids: CASRSGYRGYTF. Here the CDR3 DNA reads TGTGCCAGCCGATCAGGGTATCGAGGCTACACCTTC. The V call is TRBV12-3 or TRBV12-4, the J call TRBJ1-2, with D perhaps matching TRBD1 (5 bases). This CDR3 has 12 amino acids. The V gene lost 8 bases and the J gene lost 8 bases, with 15 bases spanning the gap.

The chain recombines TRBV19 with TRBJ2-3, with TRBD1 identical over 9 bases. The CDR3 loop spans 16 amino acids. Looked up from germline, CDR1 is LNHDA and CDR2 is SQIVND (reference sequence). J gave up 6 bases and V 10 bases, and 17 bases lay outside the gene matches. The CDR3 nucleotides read TGTGCCACAGTAAGTGACAGGGGGAATGAAGAGGATACGCAGTATTTT. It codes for CATVSDRGNEEDTQYF.

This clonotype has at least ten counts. CDR3 DNA sequence: TGTGCCAGCTGCCTAGCTTTCTACGAGCAGTACTTC. Protein sequence: CASCLAFYEQYF. The V call is TRBV12-3 or TRBV12-4, the J call TRBJ2-7, with a possible D match to TRBD2 (5 bases). There are 12 residues in the CDR3. Trimming shortened V by 8 bases and J by 3 bases, and 11 bases separated the two germline ends.

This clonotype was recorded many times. This CDR3 reads CASSFQEDTEAFF. The CDR3 DNA sequence: TGCGCCAGCAGCTTCCAGGAGGACACTGAAGCTTTCTTT. This chain joins TRBV5-1 and TRBJ1-1; D is ambiguous. Germline V gene sequence: CDR1 SGHRS, CDR2 YFSETQ. This CDR3 has 13 amino acids. The V end lost 2 bases, the J end lost 3 bases, and 8 bases lay between the germline ends.

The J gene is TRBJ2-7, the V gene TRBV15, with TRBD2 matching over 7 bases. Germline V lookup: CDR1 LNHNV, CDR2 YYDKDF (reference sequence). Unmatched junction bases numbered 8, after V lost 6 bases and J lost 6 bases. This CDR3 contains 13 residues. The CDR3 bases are TGTGCCACCAGGTCTAGCGGACATCCCGAGCAGTACTTC. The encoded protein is CATRSSGHPEQYF.

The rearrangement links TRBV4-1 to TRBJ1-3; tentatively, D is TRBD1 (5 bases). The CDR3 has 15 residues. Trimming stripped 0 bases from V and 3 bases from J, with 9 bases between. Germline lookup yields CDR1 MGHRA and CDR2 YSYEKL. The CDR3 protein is CASSQEVGHGNTIYF. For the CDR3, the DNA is TGCGCCAGCAGCCAAGAGGTGGGGCATGGAAACACCATATATTTT.

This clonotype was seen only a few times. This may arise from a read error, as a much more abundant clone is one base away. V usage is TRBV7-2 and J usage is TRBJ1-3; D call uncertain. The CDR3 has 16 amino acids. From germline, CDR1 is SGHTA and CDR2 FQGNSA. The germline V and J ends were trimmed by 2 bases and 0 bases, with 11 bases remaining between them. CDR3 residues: CTSSLSAVSSGNTIYF. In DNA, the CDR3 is TGTACCAGCAGCTTATCAGCGGTGAGCTCTGGAAACACCATATATTTT.

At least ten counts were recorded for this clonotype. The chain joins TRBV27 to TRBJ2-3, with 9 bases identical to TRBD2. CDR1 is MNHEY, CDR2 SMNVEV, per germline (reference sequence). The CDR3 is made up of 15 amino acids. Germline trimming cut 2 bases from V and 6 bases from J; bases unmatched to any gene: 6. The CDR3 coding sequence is TGTGCCAGCAGTTTACTGGCGGGAGGGCCTGATACGCAGTATTTT. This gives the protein CASSLLAGGPDTQYF.

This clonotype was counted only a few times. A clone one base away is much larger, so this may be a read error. CDR3 loop: CASQALVDTGAFF. CDR3 DNA sequence: TGTGCCAGCCAGGCGTTAGTGGACACTGGAGCTTTCTTT. J is TRBJ1-1 and V is TRBV28; perhaps TRBD1 as D (5 bases). Germline CDR1 is MDHEN and CDR2 is SYDVKM. The CDR3 extends over 13 amino acids. The whole variable domain, filled in from reference TRBV28 and TRBJ1-1, reads DVKVTQSSRYLVKRTGEKVFLECVQDMDHENMFWYRQDPGLGLRLIYFSYDVKMKEKGDIPEGYSVSREKKERFSLILESASTNQTSMYLCASQALVDTGAFFGQGTRLTVV.

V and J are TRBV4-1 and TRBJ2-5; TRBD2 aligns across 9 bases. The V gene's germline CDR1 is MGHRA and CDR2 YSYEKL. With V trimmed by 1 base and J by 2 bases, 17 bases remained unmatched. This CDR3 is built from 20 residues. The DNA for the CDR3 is TGCGCCAGCAGCCAAGGAATTCCTAGCGGGACCTTTACCCTACAAGAGACCCAGTACTTC. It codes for CASSQGIPSGTFTLQETQYF.

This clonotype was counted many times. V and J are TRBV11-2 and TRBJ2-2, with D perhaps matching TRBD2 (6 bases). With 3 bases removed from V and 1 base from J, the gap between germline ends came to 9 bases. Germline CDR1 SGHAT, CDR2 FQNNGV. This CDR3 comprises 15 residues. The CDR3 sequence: CASSLGGENTGELFF. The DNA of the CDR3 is TGTGCCAGCAGCTTGGGCGGGGAGAACACCGGGGAGCTGTTTTTT.

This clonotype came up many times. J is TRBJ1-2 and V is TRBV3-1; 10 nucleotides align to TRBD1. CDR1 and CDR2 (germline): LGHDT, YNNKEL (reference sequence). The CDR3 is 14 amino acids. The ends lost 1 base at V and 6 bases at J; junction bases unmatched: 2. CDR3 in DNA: TGTGCCAGCAGCCAAGGGGACAGGGGTAATGGCTACACCTTC. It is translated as CASSQGDRGNGYTF.

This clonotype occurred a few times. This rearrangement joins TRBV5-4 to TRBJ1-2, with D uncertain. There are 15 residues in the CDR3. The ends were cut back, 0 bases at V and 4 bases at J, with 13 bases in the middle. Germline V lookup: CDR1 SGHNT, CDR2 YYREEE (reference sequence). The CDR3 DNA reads TGTGCCAGCAGCTTGGTCGGCGCCATCACCTATGGCTACACCTTC. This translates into CASSLVGAITYGYTF. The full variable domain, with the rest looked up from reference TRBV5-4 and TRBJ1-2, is ETGVTQSPTHLIKTRGQQVTLRCSSQSGHNTVSWYQQALGQGPQFIFQYYREEENGRGNFPPRFSGLQFPNYSSELNVNALELDDSALYLCASSLVGAITYGYTFGSGTRLTVV.